The clone carrying this T cell receptor (beta chain) ranks as medium-sized. The data are from a study of tumor-infiltrating lymphocytes in primary liver carcinoma. Constant-region priming of about 500 ng total RNA yielded TCR beta cDNA. Library construction for TCR beta comprised three nested multiplex PCR rounds performed with slightly modified ARM-PCR. Investigators reported that the first two PCR rounds, at 9 to 11 cycles each, used TRBV1-TRBV30 forward primers with a C-beta reverse primer. Each CDR3 protein is one row after TCRdb ran MiXCR on the multiplex PCR reads. The table lists more than 75,000 distinct CDR3 sequences, approximately 70% of them singletons. Co-extracted RNA and DNA came from approximately 20-30 mg of unsorted bulk tissue. There were over 90% viable tumor cells in every single sample of tumor. V gave up 5 bases and J gave up 6 bases, with 11 bases separating them. Per the germline V gene, CDR1 is SGHAT and CDR2 is FQNNGV. The CDR3 loop spans 12 amino acids.

Sequencing was performed on liver tumor tissue from sampling region 1. As to subset: tumor region T1, superior pole. The V and J genes are TRBV11-2 and TRBJ2-7; D not resolved. The TCR originated in a man in his forties with primary liver carcinoma and hepatitis B virus infection. In DNA, the CDR3 is TGTGCCAGCAGCCTCCTGTGGGGCGAGCAGTACTTC. Its translation: CASSLLWGEQYF.